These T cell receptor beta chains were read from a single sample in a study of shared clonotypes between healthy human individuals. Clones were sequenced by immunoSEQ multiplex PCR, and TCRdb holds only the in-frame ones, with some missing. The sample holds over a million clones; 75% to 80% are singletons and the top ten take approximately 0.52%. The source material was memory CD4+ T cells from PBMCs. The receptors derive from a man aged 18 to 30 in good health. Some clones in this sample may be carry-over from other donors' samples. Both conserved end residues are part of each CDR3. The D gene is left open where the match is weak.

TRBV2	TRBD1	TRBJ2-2	CATARQGANTGELFF	TGTGCCACAGCCCGCCAGGGGGCGAACACCGGGGAGCTGTTTTTT
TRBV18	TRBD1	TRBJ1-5	CASSPGQGKQPQHF	TGTGCCAGCTCACCGGGACAGGGAAAACAGCCCCAGCATTTT
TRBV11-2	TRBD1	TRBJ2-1	CASSLYSGQGFYNEQFF	TGTGCCAGCAGCTTATATTCGGGACAGGGATTCTACAATGAGCAGTTCTTC
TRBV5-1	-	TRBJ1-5	CASSPKTRGRNQPQHF	TGCGCCAGCAGCCCAAAAACCAGGGGTCGCAATCAGCCCCAGCATTTT
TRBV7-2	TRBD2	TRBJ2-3	CASSFWTGGSTDTQYF	TGTGCCAGCAGCTTTTGGACGGGGGGAAGCACAGATACGCAGTATTTT
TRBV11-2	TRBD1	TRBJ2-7	CASSLDRDRGYEQYF	TGTGCCAGCAGCTTAGATCGGGACAGGGGGTACGAGCAGTACTTC
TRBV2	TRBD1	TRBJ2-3	CASSEFTGGTDTQYF	TGTGCCAGCAGTGAATTCACAGGGGGCACAGATACGCAGTATTTT
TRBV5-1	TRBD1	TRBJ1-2	CASSSGQGASGYTF	TGCGCCAGCAGCTCTGGACAGGGGGCAAGTGGCTACACCTTC
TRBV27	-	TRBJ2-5	CASSLGSPAGQETQYF	TGTGCCAGCAGTTTGGGTTCCCCTGCGGGGCAAGAGACCCAGTACTTC
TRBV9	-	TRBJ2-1	CASSPVIAGEQFF	TGTGCCAGCAGCCCCGTTATTGCGGGGGAGCAGTTCTTC
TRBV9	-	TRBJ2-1	CASSVAGFVASNEQFF	TGTGCCAGCAGCGTAGCTGGGTTCGTGGCTTCCAATGAGCAGTTCTTC
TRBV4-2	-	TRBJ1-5	CASSFGPTGNQPQHF	TGTGCCAGCAGCTTTGGGCCTACTGGTAATCAGCCCCAGCATTTT